Presented here are 25 T cell receptor beta chains from one specimen sequenced in a study of cytomegalovirus exposure and HLA in healthy donors. The data were produced by immunoSEQ multiplex PCR, yet TCRdb's version contains in-frame clones alone and is incomplete. This sample carries around 160,000 clones, about 89% of them seen once, and the ten largest clones take around 3%. Sequencing was done on a sample of PBMCs. These receptors all come from a woman under 30 in good health and CMV-seropositive.

This rearrangement joins TRBV9 to TRBJ1-1; 8 bases map to TRBD1. This CDR3 has 16 residues. The germline V gene encodes CDR1 SGDLS and CDR2 YYNGEE. V shed 8 bases, J shed 3 bases, and the junction held 15 bases outside the gene matches. The CDR3 here is CASYPTGGAEDTEAFF. CDR3 in DNA: TGTGCCAGTTACCCTACAGGGGGGGCGGAGGACACTGAAGCTTTCTTT.

On this clone: In the same sample, other DNA sequences code for this CDR3. The gene calls are TRBV2 and TRBJ2-7; D possibly corresponds to TRBD2 (5 bases). V was shortened by 7 bases and J by 4 bases, with 17 bases between the two germline ends. CDR3 length: 14 amino acids. In germline, CDR1 is SNHLY, CDR2 FYNNEI. Here the CDR3 DNA reads TGTGCCAGCATCCCCCCGGCAGGAGGATACGAGCAGTACTTC. Translation gives CASIPPAGGYEQYF.

This clone was counted only a few times. The chain combines TRBV9 with TRBJ1-6, with a possible D match to TRBD1 (5 bases). The CDR3 extends over 14 amino acids. CDR1 and CDR2 from the germline V gene are SGDLS and YYNGEE. Trimming shortened V by 1 base and J by 8 bases, and 10 bases separated the two germline ends. The CDR3 loop is CASSVSVRDSPLHF. In DNA form, the CDR3 reads TGTGCCAGCAGCGTAAGCGTCAGGGATTCACCCCTCCACTTT. The full variable domain, completed using reference TRBV9 and TRBJ1-6, is DSGVTQTPKHLITATGQRVTLRCSPRSGDLSVYWYQQSLDQGLQFLIQYYNGEERAKGNILERFSAQQFPDLHSELNLSSLELGDSALYFCASSVSVRDSPLHFGNGTRLTVT.

The chain recombines TRBV11-2 with TRBJ2-2; D may be TRBD1 (6 bases). V lost 2 bases and J lost 4, with 8 bases in between. Germline V lookup: CDR1 SGHAT, CDR2 FQNNGV. The CDR3 consists of 14 residues. The CDR3 spells CASSLQGRTGELFF. As DNA, the CDR3 is TGTGCCAGCAGCTTACAGGGGCGCACCGGGGAGCTGTTTTTT.

CDR3 in amino acids: CASSAQLSGYEQYF. DNA for the CDR3: TGTGCCAGCAGTGCACAGCTCTCCGGCTACGAGCAGTACTTC. The chain combines TRBV6-1 with TRBJ2-7; D gene unclear. The germline V and J ends were trimmed by 4 bases and 3 bases, with 13 bases remaining between them. CDR1 and CDR2 from the germline V gene are MNHNS and SASEGT. The CDR3 covers 14 residues.

The CDR3 bases are TGTGCCAGCAGCTTTCTAGCGGGAACCGGGGAGCTGTTTTTT. It encodes CASSFLAGTGELFF. The chain carries TRBV11-3 and TRBJ2-2, with 9 bases matching TRBD2. The V gene end was trimmed by 3 bases and the J gene end by 5 bases; junction bases not matched to a gene: 1. The CDR3 totals 14 residues. Germline CDR1 and CDR2: SGHNT and YENEEA. The full variable domain, completed using reference TRBV11-3 and TRBJ2-2, is EAGVVQSPRYKIIEKKQPVAFWCNPISGHNTLYWYLQNLGQGPELLIRYENEEAVDDSQLPKDRFSAERLKGVDSTLKIQPAELGDSAVYLCASSFLAGTGELFFGEGSRLTVL.

The rearrangement uses TRBV28 and TRBJ1-5; possibly TRBD1 for D (5 bases). Per germline, CDR1 MDHEN and CDR2 SYDVKM. This CDR3 has 15 residues. V was clipped by 5 bases and J by 3 bases, with 14 bases between them. The CDR3 region has the DNA TGTGCCAGCAGTGTAGACCAGGGTGTCAATCAGCCCCAGCATTTT. Translation gives CASSVDQGVNQPQHF.

This chain joins TRBV11-2 and TRBJ2-5; the match to TRBD2 covers 10 bases. CDR1 and CDR2 (germline): SGHAT, FQNNGV. Unmatched junction bases numbered 7, after V lost 1 base and J lost 5 bases. The CDR3 runs to 16 residues. DNA of the CDR3: TGTGCCAGCAGCTTAGTATTAGCGGGAGGTGGGGAGACCCAGTACTTC. Amino acids: CASSLVLAGGGETQYF.

This chain joins TRBV18 and TRBJ2-7; D is unclear. Trimming removed 6 bases from V and 2 bases from J, with 14 bases in between. The germline V gene encodes CDR1 KGHSH and CDR2 LQKENI. The CDR3 is 14 amino acids. CDR3 coding DNA: TGTGCCAGCTCCATGCGTGACACCACCTACGAGCAGTACTTC. Its translation: CASSMRDTTYEQYF.

V and J are TRBV4-2 and TRBJ2-1; the match to TRBD2 covers 10 bases. The length of the CDR3 is 16 residues. V was clipped by 1 base and J by 7 bases; unmatched bases: 7. Germline V gene sequence: CDR1 LGHNA, CDR2 YNFKEQ. The CDR3 sequence: CASSQGRSGGENEQFF. The CDR3, as DNA: TGTGCCAGCAGCCAAGGGCGGAGCGGGGGGGAGAATGAGCAGTTCTTC.

The rearrangement uses TRBV6-6 and TRBJ1-2; D remains ambiguous. Germline-derived CDR1 and CDR2 are MNHNY and SVGAGI (reference sequence). Trimming took 8 bases from V and 1 from J, leaving 8 bases between them. The CDR3 is made up of 12 amino acids. The CDR3 region has the DNA TGTGCCAGCGCCACTAGTAACTATGGCTACACCTTC. Its protein product is CASATSNYGYTF.

The chain combines TRBV6-5 with TRBJ1-2, with 8 bases identical to TRBD1. This CDR3 spans 14 amino acids. Germline CDR1 is MNHEY and CDR2 is SVGAGI. J lost 7 bases, V lost 5 bases, and 9 bases had no gene match. The CDR3 here is CASSPTGVGSGYTF. Here the CDR3 DNA reads TGTGCCAGCAGTCCGACAGGGGTAGGATCTGGCTACACCTTC.

The chain has TRBV4-2 and TRBJ1-5; TRBD1 is a possible D gene (5 bases). The CDR3 is 16 amino acids. V was shortened by 3 bases and J by 7 bases, with 19 bases between the two germline ends. In germline, CDR1 is LGHNA, CDR2 YNFKEQ. The CDR3 protein is CASSQRGGEIGQPQHF. DNA of the CDR3: TGTGCCAGCAGCCAGCGCGGAGGGGAAATTGGCCAGCCCCAGCATTTT.

This chain connects TRBV10-3 to TRBJ2-7, with 8 bases matching TRBD1. CDR1 ENHRY and CDR2 SYGVKD come from the germline V gene. The junction had 5 bases not matched to a gene; V was cut back by 4 bases and J by 3 bases. The CDR3 contains 14 residues. This chain's CDR3 is CAISADRGNYEQYF. Here the CDR3 DNA reads TGTGCCATCAGTGCCGACAGGGGAAACTACGAGCAGTACTTC.

The chain is built from TRBV15 and TRBJ2-3, with 14 bases matching TRBD2. In germline, CDR1 is LNHNV, CDR2 YYDKDF (reference sequence). The CDR3 runs to 18 residues. V lost 5 bases, J lost 1 base, and 8 bases stayed unmatched. The CDR3 sequence: CATSGGTSGRPGTDTQYF. The CDR3 region has the DNA TGTGCCACCAGCGGGGGGACTAGCGGGAGACCCGGCACAGATACGCAGTATTTT.

The V call is TRBV5-1, the J call TRBJ1-1, with TRBD1 matching 10 bases. This CDR3 has 16 amino acids. Germline values: CDR1 SGHRS, CDR2 YFSETQ. After removal of 2 bases from V and 6 bases from J, the junction contained 10 bases not matched to a gene. CDR3 sequence (DNA): TGCGCCAGCAGCTTACGGGACAGGGGACCTTCAGCTGAAGCTTTCTTT. It encodes CASSLRDRGPSAEAFF.

CDR3 residues: CASSFLGSTEAFF. In nucleotides, the CDR3 is TGTGCCAGCAGCTTTCTCGGGTCAACTGAAGCTTTCTTT. The chain uses TRBV5-4 and TRBJ1-1; no definite D call. Trimming took off 2 bases at V and 5 bases at J, with 10 bases between the two ends. The CDR3 is made up of 13 amino acids. Germline assignment: CDR1 SGHNT and CDR2 YYREEE (reference sequence).

This rearrangement joins TRBV4-1 to TRBJ1-6; D not certain. The CDR3 covers 17 residues. Germline CDR1 and CDR2: MGHRA and YSYEKL. Between the trimmed V and J ends, which lost 0 bases and 3 bases, there was a span of 12 bases. CDR3 DNA: TGCGCCAGCAGCCAAGATTTTAGAACAGTCTATAATTCACCCCTCCACTTT. It is translated as CASSQDFRTVYNSPLHF.

This clone turned up a few times. The chain couples TRBV4-2 to TRBJ2-1, with D possibly TRBD2 on 6 matching bases. The CDR3 runs 18 residues. V lost 1 base and J 1 base, leaving 17 bases between the germline ends. Germline-derived CDR1 and CDR2 are LGHNA and YNFKEQ. The CDR3 region is CASSQVIESGVSYNEQFF. CDR3 sequence (DNA): TGTGCCAGCAGCCAAGTTATCGAATCGGGGGTTTCCTACAATGAGCAGTTCTTC.

This chain links TRBV7-2 with TRBJ2-7, with D perhaps matching TRBD1 (6 bases). This CDR3 spans 15 amino acids. Germline V lookup: CDR1 SGHTA, CDR2 FQGNSA. Deletions cut 0 bases from V and 2 bases from J, with 11 bases between. CDR3 sequence (DNA): TGTGCCAGCAGCTTAGCTAAGGGGGTCGCCTACGAGCAGTACTTC. Protein sequence: CASSLAKGVAYEQYF.

This chain joins TRBV5-4 and TRBJ2-3; 8 nucleotides match TRBD2. The V segment lost 0 bases and the J segment 4 bases; nucleotides outside the gene matches: 4. The CDR3 has 15 residues. CDR1 SGHNT and CDR2 YYREEE come from the germline V gene (reference sequence). The CDR3 spells CASSLAAGGSDTQYF. The DNA of the CDR3 is TGTGCCAGCAGCTTGGCTGCGGGGGGTTCAGATACGCAGTATTTT.

The sample holds one count of this clone. This chain joins TRBV6-6 and TRBJ2-6, with 8 positions matching TRBD1. The CDR3 is made up of 15 amino acids. Trimming at V came to 6 bases and at J to 4 bases, leaving 5 bases not matched to a gene. Germline-derived CDR1 and CDR2 are MNHNY and SVGAGI (reference sequence). CDR3 amino acids: CASSLDRVGANVLTF. The CDR3, as DNA: TGTGCCAGCAGCTTGGACAGGGTGGGGGCCAACGTCCTGACTTTC.

The chain links TRBV19 to TRBJ1-1; a possible D gene is TRBD1 (5 bases). Trimming took 2 bases from V and 4 from J, leaving 17 bases between them. CDR1 is LNHDA and CDR2 is SQIVND in the germline V gene (reference sequence). This CDR3 spans 16 amino acids. Here the CDR3 reads CASSIRGPGVVTEAFF. The CDR3 DNA is TGTGCCAGTAGTATAAGGGGCCCGGGGGTAGTCACTGAAGCTTTCTTT.

The chain has TRBV2 and TRBJ1-6; D is perhaps TRBD1 (6 bases). From germline, CDR1 is SNHLY and CDR2 FYNNEI. The CDR3 runs to 14 residues. Trimming stripped 7 bases from V and 8 bases from J, with 15 bases between. The CDR3 DNA follows: TGTGCCAGCACGGGAGGGGGTTCTTATTCACCCCTCCACTTT. This sequence encodes CASTGGGSYSPLHF.

CDR3 residues: CARRQLTGTDTQYF. CDR3 nucleotides: TGTGCCAGAAGACAACTAACGGGCACAGATACGCAGTATTTT. V usage is TRBV5-3 and J usage is TRBJ2-3; D is ambiguous. TRBV5-3 carries the ORF label, with uncertain function. V was trimmed by 5 bases and J by 1 base, leaving 11 bases between them. This CDR3 spans 14 amino acids.